The 14 T cell receptor beta chains given below trace back to one sample, sequenced in a study of blood T cell repertoires in COVID-19 (dated by TCRdb to the early 2020s). The library was produced with the immunoSEQ multiplex PCR assay. TCRdb re-hosts the immuneACCESS table, in-frame sequences only. Its copies lack some clones; in the studies checked, an unresolved V gene accounts for under half of them, and the cause for the rest is not known. In all, the sample holds 200,000 or so clones, and 60% to 85% of those were seen once. About 5.5% of the sample is held by the ten biggest clonotypes. The sample taken for sequencing was peripheral blood. The receptors were sampled from a woman in her 70s with acute or convalescent COVID-19.

The chain combines TRBV28 with TRBJ1-1; D may be TRBD1 (5 bases). Trimming shortened V by 5 bases and J by 5 bases, and 18 bases separated the two germline ends. This CDR3 region has 15 residues. The germline gives CDR1 MDHEN, CDR2 SYDVKM. In nucleotides, the CDR3 is TGTGCCAGCAGTCAACCGCCCAGGGTGAGGACTGAAGCTTTCTTT. Translating it yields CASSQPPRVRTEAFF.

This clone appeared a few times. The rearrangement joins TRBV20-1 to TRBJ1-1, with TRBD1 as a possible D gene (6 bases). From germline, CDR1 is DFQATT and CDR2 SNEGSKA (reference sequence). V lost 2 bases and J 7 bases, leaving 8 bases between the germline ends. The CDR3 sequence is 11 residues long. In nucleotides, the CDR3 is TGCAGTGCTAGATCCAGGGGTGAAGCTTTCTTT. This sequence encodes CSARSRGEAFF.

This sequence joins TRBV2 and TRBJ1-5, with TRBD1 matching 7 bases. The germline V gene encodes CDR1 SNHLY and CDR2 FYNNEI. This CDR3 region has 14 residues. V shed 5 bases, J shed 5 bases, and the junction held 6 bases outside the gene matches. DNA of the CDR3: TGTGCCAGCAGTTCGACAGGGATGGATCAGCCCCAGCATTTT. Its protein is CASSSTGMDQPQHF.

This clone has only a few counts. V is TRBV14 and J is TRBJ1-2, with D uncertain. V was shortened by 4 bases and J by 0 bases, with 9 bases between the two germline ends. Germline V gives CDR1 SGHDN, CDR2 FVKESK. This CDR3 region has 14 residues. CDR3 in DNA: TGTGCCAGCAGCCCCCTAGCCGCTAACTATGGCTACACCTTC. Translating gives CASSPLAANYGYTF.

The V gene is TRBV13, the J gene TRBJ2-6; 7 nucleotides agree with TRBD1. The CDR3 covers 17 residues. CDR1 and CDR2 from the germline V gene are PRHDT and FYEKMQ (reference sequence). The V and J ends lost 5 bases and 2 bases, in that order; junction bases with no gene match: 9. The CDR3 coding sequence is TGTGCCAGCAGCCTATACAGGGGACCTGCTGGGGCCAACGTCCTGACTTTC. Translation: CASSLYRGPAGANVLTF.

The chain has TRBV2 and TRBJ2-7; no firm D call. Germline lookup yields CDR1 SNHLY and CDR2 FYNNEI. This CDR3 contains 11 residues. Trimming removed 4 bases at V and 3 bases at J, with 4 bases between. DNA for the CDR3: TGTGCCAGCAGTGCCAGCTACGAGCAGTACTTC. Translating gives CASSASYEQYF.

V gene TRBV7-8 combines with J gene TRBJ2-7; TRBD1 aligns across 7 bases. CDR3 length: 14 residues. Germline trimming cut 5 bases from V and 4 bases from J; bases unmatched to any gene: 8. Germline lookup yields CDR1 SGHVS and CDR2 FQNEAQ. CDR3 sequence (DNA): TGTGCCAGCAGCGACCGGGACAGACCTTACGAGCAGTACTTC. Amino acid sequence: CASSDRDRPYEQYF.

This clone was found a few times. This rearrangement joins TRBV7-9 to TRBJ2-7, with D unclear. The CDR3 is made up of 15 amino acids. Germline V gene lookup returns CDR1 SEHNR and CDR2 FQNEAQ (reference sequence). V shed 1 base and J shed 3 bases, with 13 bases lying between them. This CDR3 reads CASSLGPAEYYEQYF. As DNA, the CDR3 is TGTGCCAGCAGCTTAGGGCCCGCGGAATACTACGAGCAGTACTTC.

The chain links TRBV3-1 (or the pseudogene TRBV3-2) to TRBJ2-3; perhaps TRBD2 as D (5 bases). The CDR3 is 15 residues long. The ends were cut back, 1 base at V and 0 bases at J, with 8 bases in the middle. From germline, CDR1 is LGHDT and CDR2 YNNKEL (reference sequence). The CDR3 protein is CASSQASPSTDTQYF. The DNA of the CDR3 is TGTGCCAGCAGCCAAGCTAGCCCTAGCACAGATACGCAGTATTTT.

The CDR3 reads CASSQGQTTYEQYF. In DNA, the CDR3 is TGTGCCAGCTCACAAGGACAGACCACCTACGAGCAGTACTTC. The V gene is TRBV18, the J gene TRBJ2-7; weak D call: TRBD1 (6 bases). CDR3 length: 14 residues. Germline values: CDR1 KGHSH, CDR2 LQKENI. The ends were cut back, 4 bases at V and 2 bases at J, with 12 bases in the middle.

This chain uses TRBV7-2 with TRBJ1-5; D uncertain. From germline, CDR1 is SGHTA and CDR2 FQGNSA. Trimming shortened V by 2 bases and J by 0 bases, and 8 bases separated the two germline ends. CDR3 length: 15 amino acids. This CDR3 is CASSLLLSSNQPQHF. CDR3 nucleotide sequence: TGTGCCAGCAGCTTACTACTCTCTAGCAATCAGCCCCAGCATTTT.

This clone was recorded once. The CDR3 sequence is CASSNMYLETQYF. DNA of the CDR3: TGTGCCAGCAGCAATATGTATTTGGAGACCCAGTACTTC. The J gene is TRBJ2-5, the V gene TRBV21-1; no DNA check was done on the table's D call, TRBD2. TRBV21-1 is a documented pseudogene. This CDR3 has 13 amino acids.

This chain links TRBV5-1 with TRBJ2-7; 12 bases are shared with TRBD2. CDR1 is SGHRS and CDR2 is YFSETQ in the germline V gene. The length of the CDR3 is 15 residues. The junction had 6 bases not matched to a gene; V was cut back by 4 bases and J by 4 bases. For the CDR3, the DNA is TGCGCCAGCAGCCCCCTAGCGGGAGGGGGGTACGAGCAGTACTTC. Translating it yields CASSPLAGGGYEQYF.

J is TRBJ1-5 and V is TRBV4-1; D is unresolved. The CDR3 has 15 amino acids. Between the trimmed V and J ends, which lost 4 bases and 0 bases, there was a span of 10 bases. The germline V gene has CDR1 MGHRA and CDR2 YSYEKL. Written as DNA, the CDR3 is TGCGCCAGCAGCCTCGGACTATCTAGCAATCAGCCCCAGCATTTT. This sequence encodes CASSLGLSSNQPQHF.